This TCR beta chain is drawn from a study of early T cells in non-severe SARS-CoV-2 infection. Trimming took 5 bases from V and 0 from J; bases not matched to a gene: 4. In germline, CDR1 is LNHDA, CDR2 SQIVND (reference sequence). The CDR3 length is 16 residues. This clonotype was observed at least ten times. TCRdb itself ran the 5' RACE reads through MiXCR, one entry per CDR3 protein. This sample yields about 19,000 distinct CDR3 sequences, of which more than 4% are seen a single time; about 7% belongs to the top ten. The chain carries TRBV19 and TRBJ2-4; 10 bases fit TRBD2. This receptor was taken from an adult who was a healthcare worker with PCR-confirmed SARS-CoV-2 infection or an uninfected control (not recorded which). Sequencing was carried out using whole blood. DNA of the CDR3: TGTGCCAGTAGTCCCAGCGGGGGGGGAGCCAAAAACATTCAGTACTTC. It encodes CASSPSGGGAKNIQYF.